These T cell receptor beta chains were read from a single sample in a study of CD8+CD57+ T cells in acquired aplastic anemia. TCRdb passed the reads through MiXCR, listing each CDR3 protein once. The profile shows a few hundred thousand distinct CDR3 sequences, under 50% of them singletons. The material sequenced was sorted CD4+, CD8+, or CD8+CD57+ T cells (not recorded which) from PBMCs. These receptors all stem from a human donor with aplastic anemia. The CDR3 runs from the conserved cysteine through the conserved F or W. Fields, in order: V gene, D gene, J gene, clone size, CDR3 DNA, CDR3 protein. D genes are given only for firm matches. Part of the rows lack a size; the others show once, few, many or a class for expanded clones.

v_call: TRBV10-3; d_call: TRBD1; j_call: TRBJ1-2; clone_size: NA; cdr3_nt: TGTGCCATCAGTGATGGCAGGGGGCATGGCTACACCTTC; cdr3_aa: CAISDGRGHGYTF
v_call: TRBV2; d_call: TRBD1; j_call: TRBJ2-5; clone_size: NA; cdr3_nt: TGTGCCAGCACCGGACAGGGGAATCAGCCCCAGTACTTC; cdr3_aa: CASTGQGNQPQYF
v_call: TRBV6-1; d_call: TRBD2; j_call: TRBJ2-2; clone_size: NA; cdr3_nt: TGTGCCAGCGGGAACCAGATTCGGACTAGCGGGGGAACCGGGGAGCTGTTTTTT; cdr3_aa: CASGNQIRTSGGTGELFF
v_call: TRBV20-1; d_call: TRBD2; j_call: TRBJ2-5; clone_size: NA; cdr3_nt: TGCAGTGCTAGTAGGGGCGGGGGGTACCAAGAGACCCAGTACTTC; cdr3_aa: CSASRGGGYQETQYF
v_call: TRBV19; d_call: TRBD1; j_call: TRBJ1-6; clone_size: NA; cdr3_nt: TGTGCCAGTAGTCAACAGGGGACGGATTCTTCACCCCTCCACTTT; cdr3_aa: CASSQQGTDSSPLHF
v_call: TRBV28; d_call: NA; j_call: TRBJ2-5; clone_size: many; cdr3_nt: TGTGCCAGCAGTTTAAGGATAGAGACCCAGTACTTC; cdr3_aa: CASSLRIETQYF
v_call: TRBV15; d_call: NA; j_call: TRBJ2-7; clone_size: NA; cdr3_nt: TGTGCCACCAGCAGAGATCCCGGGGGCGCGGGCGAGCAGTACTTC; cdr3_aa: CATSRDPGGAGEQYF
v_call: TRBV7-6; d_call: TRBD1; j_call: TRBJ1-5; clone_size: NA; cdr3_nt: TGTGCCAGCAGCTTGAACCTAGGGGCAGGGGGCGTGCAGCCCCAGCATTTT; cdr3_aa: CASSLNLGAGGVQPQHF
v_call: TRBV5-1; d_call: NA; j_call: TRBJ1-1; clone_size: many; cdr3_nt: TGCGCCAGCAGCTTGAACCCACAGGCGGGGGACACTGAAGCTTTCTTT; cdr3_aa: CASSLNPQAGDTEAFF
v_call: TRBV10-1; d_call: NA; j_call: TRBJ2-3; clone_size: once; cdr3_nt: TGCGCCATCAGCTCCGAGCCCACAGATATGCAGTATTTT; cdr3_aa: CAISSEPTDMQYF
v_call: TRBV10-1; d_call: NA; j_call: TRBJ2-2; clone_size: NA; cdr3_nt: TGCGCCAGCAGTAACACCGGGGAGCTGTTTTTT; cdr3_aa: CASSNTGELFF
v_call: TRBV7-3; d_call: NA; j_call: TRBJ1-2; clone_size: NA; cdr3_nt: TGTGCCAGCAGCTTAACGCCGGGGTCTTATGGCTACACCTTC; cdr3_aa: CASSLTPGSYGYTF
v_call: TRBV19; d_call: TRBD1; j_call: TRBJ2-1; clone_size: many; cdr3_nt: TGTGCCAGTAGTAACCCAGGGGGCGGCGACAATGAGCAGTTCTTC; cdr3_aa: CASSNPGGGDNEQFF
v_call: TRBV20-1; d_call: NA; j_call: TRBJ2-7; clone_size: many; cdr3_nt: TGCAGTGCTAGAGAGGGGACGGTCTCCTACGAGCAGTACTTC; cdr3_aa: CSAREGTVSYEQYF
v_call: TRBV7-6; d_call: TRBD2; j_call: TRBJ2-1; clone_size: NA; cdr3_nt: TGTGCCAGCTTCCGCGGGGGGGCTCTAGGGAATGAGCAGTTCTTC; cdr3_aa: CASFRGGALGNEQFF
v_call: TRBV20-1; d_call: TRBD1; j_call: TRBJ2-2; clone_size: many; cdr3_nt: TGCAGTGCTAGGGACAGGGCGAACACCGGGGAGCTGTTTTTT; cdr3_aa: CSARDRANTGELFF
v_call: TRBV2; d_call: NA; j_call: TRBJ2-7; clone_size: NA; cdr3_nt: TGTGACCGACTTCACGGATATGAGCAGTACTTC; cdr3_aa: CDRLHGYEQYF
v_call: TRBV9; d_call: NA; j_call: TRBJ2-3; clone_size: NA; cdr3_nt: TGTGCCAGCAGCTTAGAGGGGACCAGCACAGATACGCAGTATTTT; cdr3_aa: CASSLEGTSTDTQYF
v_call: TRBV7-6; d_call: NA; j_call: TRBJ1-3; clone_size: many; cdr3_nt: TGTGCCAGCAGCTTAGGCAGGGCTGGAAACACCATATATTTT; cdr3_aa: CASSLGRAGNTIYF
v_call: TRBV7-9; d_call: NA; j_call: TRBJ1-2; clone_size: many; cdr3_nt: TGTGCCAGCAGCTCGCTGGGGCTAGCATATGGCTACACCTTC; cdr3_aa: CASSSLGLAYGYTF
v_call: TRBV27; d_call: NA; j_call: TRBJ1-1; clone_size: NA; cdr3_nt: TGTGCCAGCAGAGGGGCTGTTGGGGAAGCTTTCTTT; cdr3_aa: CASRGAVGEAFF
v_call: TRBV20-1; d_call: NA; j_call: TRBJ1-2; clone_size: NA; cdr3_nt: TGCAGTGCGAGTTTAGGCTACACCTTC; cdr3_aa: CSASLGYTF
v_call: TRBV20-1; d_call: NA; j_call: TRBJ1-4; clone_size: many; cdr3_nt: TGCAGTGCTAGAGATGTACAGGCAAATGAAAAACTGTTTTTT; cdr3_aa: CSARDVQANEKLFF
v_call: TRBV7-8; d_call: NA; j_call: TRBJ2-2; clone_size: NA; cdr3_nt: TGTGCCAGCCAAAAGGATATCCCCCTTACAGAGAACACCGGGGAGCTGTTTTTT; cdr3_aa: CASQKDIPLTENTGELFF
v_call: TRBV20-1; d_call: NA; j_call: TRBJ1-2; clone_size: NA; cdr3_nt: TGCAGTGCTGGGGCGGTCACGGGAGGCTACACCTTC; cdr3_aa: CSAGAVTGGYTF
v_call: TRBV2; d_call: NA; j_call: TRBJ1-1; clone_size: many; cdr3_nt: TGTGCCAGCAGTGTGATGAACACTGAAGCTTTCTTT; cdr3_aa: CASSVMNTEAFF
v_call: TRBV10-3; d_call: NA; j_call: TRBJ1-5; clone_size: NA; cdr3_nt: TGTGCCATCTCTAGAGAGGACAGAGATGGCAATCAGCCCCAGCATTTT; cdr3_aa: CAISREDRDGNQPQHF
v_call: TRBV7-2; d_call: NA; j_call: TRBJ1-2; clone_size: NA; cdr3_nt: TGTGCCAGCAGCTTAGTCGGAGGGAATGGCTACACCTTC; cdr3_aa: CASSLVGGNGYTF
v_call: TRBV11-3; d_call: NA; j_call: TRBJ1-5; clone_size: many; cdr3_nt: TGTGCCAGCAGCACTAGAGCGACCGAGTATGCATTCAATCAGCCCCAGCATTTT; cdr3_aa: CASSTRATEYAFNQPQHF
v_call: TRBV24-1; d_call: NA; j_call: TRBJ1-2; clone_size: NA; cdr3_nt: TGTGCCACCATTTTGGGTGGCTACACCTTC; cdr3_aa: CATILGGYTF
v_call: TRBV12-3/TRBV12-4; d_call: NA; j_call: TRBJ1-4; clone_size: few; cdr3_nt: TGTGCCAGCAGGGATCAGGGGAGGTTGGGTGAAAAACTGTTTTTT; cdr3_aa: CASRDQGRLGEKLFF
v_call: TRBV6-5; d_call: TRBD1; j_call: TRBJ2-3; clone_size: once; cdr3_nt: TGTGCCAGCATCAGGGGGACAGGCCGCACAGATGCGCAGTATTTT; cdr3_aa: CASIRGTGRTDAQYF
v_call: TRBV5-5; d_call: NA; j_call: TRBJ1-3; clone_size: NA; cdr3_nt: TGTGCCAGCAGCGCTGACGAGGATCCCTCTGGAAACACCATGTATTTT; cdr3_aa: CASSADEDPSGNTMYF
v_call: TRBV14; d_call: NA; j_call: TRBJ2-7; clone_size: many; cdr3_nt: TGTGCCAGCAGCCAAGACGGACAGCCCACCTACGAGCAGTACTTC; cdr3_aa: CASSQDGQPTYEQYF
v_call: TRBV27; d_call: NA; j_call: TRBJ1-6; clone_size: NA; cdr3_nt: TGTGCCAGCAACGCAGGGCCCTTGGATAATTCACCCCTCCACTTT; cdr3_aa: CASNAGPLDNSPLHF
v_call: TRBV7-3; d_call: TRBD2; j_call: TRBJ2-3; clone_size: NA; cdr3_nt: TGTGCCAGCAGCATCGGACTAGCGGACAATGAGCAGTATTTT; cdr3_aa: CASSIGLADNEQYF
v_call: TRBV5-1; d_call: NA; j_call: TRBJ2-1; clone_size: many; cdr3_nt: TGCGCCAGCAGCTTGGTGGCGGGGAACTCCTACAATGAGCAGTTCTTC; cdr3_aa: CASSLVAGNSYNEQFF
v_call: TRBV7-9; d_call: NA; j_call: TRBJ2-7; clone_size: few; cdr3_nt: TGTGCCAGCAGCTTCTCCGACACTAACTACGAGCAGTACTTC; cdr3_aa: CASSFSDTNYEQYF
v_call: TRBV7-9; d_call: NA; j_call: TRBJ1-2; clone_size: many; cdr3_nt: TGTGCCAGCAGCCATAATGCCGGGACGAGTGGCTACACCTTC; cdr3_aa: CASSHNAGTSGYTF
v_call: TRBV5-1; d_call: NA; j_call: TRBJ2-6; clone_size: few; cdr3_nt: TGCGCCAGCAGCCAGTACGGGACCGCCGGGGCCAACGTCCTGACTTTC; cdr3_aa: CASSQYGTAGANVLTF
v_call: TRBV25-1; d_call: NA; j_call: TRBJ2-3; clone_size: NA; cdr3_nt: TGTGCCAGCAGTGAATCCGAGGGAGAGACAGATACGCAGTATTTT; cdr3_aa: CASSESEGETDTQYF
v_call: TRBV5-1; d_call: TRBD2; j_call: TRBJ2-1; clone_size: many; cdr3_nt: TGCGCCAGCAGTGTACTAGCGGCTCACAATGAGCAGTTCTTC; cdr3_aa: CASSVLAAHNEQFF
v_call: TRBV20-1; d_call: NA; j_call: TRBJ1-1; clone_size: NA; cdr3_nt: TGCAGTGCTAGAGGACAGGCGAACACTGAAGCTTTCTTT; cdr3_aa: CSARGQANTEAFF